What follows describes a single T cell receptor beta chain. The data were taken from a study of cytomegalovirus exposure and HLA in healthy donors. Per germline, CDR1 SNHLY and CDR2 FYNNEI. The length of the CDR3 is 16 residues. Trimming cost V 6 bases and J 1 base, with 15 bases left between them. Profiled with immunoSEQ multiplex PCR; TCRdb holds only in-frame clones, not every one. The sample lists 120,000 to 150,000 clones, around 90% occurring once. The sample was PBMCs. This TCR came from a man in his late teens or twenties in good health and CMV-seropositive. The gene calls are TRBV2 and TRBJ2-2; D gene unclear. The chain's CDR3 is CASRVYEKKNTGELFF. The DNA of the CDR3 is TGTGCCAGCAGGGTCTATGAGAAAAAGAACACCGGGGAGCTGTTTTTT.